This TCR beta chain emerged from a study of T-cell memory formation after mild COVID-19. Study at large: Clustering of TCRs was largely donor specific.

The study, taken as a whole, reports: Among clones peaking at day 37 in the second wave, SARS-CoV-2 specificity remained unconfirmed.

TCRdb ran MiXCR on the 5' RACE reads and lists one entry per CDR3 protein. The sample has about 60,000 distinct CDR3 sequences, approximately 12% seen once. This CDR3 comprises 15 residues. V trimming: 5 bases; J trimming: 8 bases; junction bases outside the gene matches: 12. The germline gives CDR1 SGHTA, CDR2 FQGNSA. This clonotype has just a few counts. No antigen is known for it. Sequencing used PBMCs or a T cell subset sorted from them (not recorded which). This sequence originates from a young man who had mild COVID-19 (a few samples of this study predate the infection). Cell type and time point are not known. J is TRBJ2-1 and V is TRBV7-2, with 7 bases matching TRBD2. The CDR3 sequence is CASSKWGGQSDEQFF. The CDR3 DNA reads TGTGCCAGCAGCAAGTGGGGAGGGCAAAGCGATGAGCAGTTCTTC.